This T cell receptor beta chain came from a study of cytomegalovirus exposure and HLA in healthy donors. Study background: An earlier analysis identified 120 million or so unique TCR beta sequences in about 200 million T cells.

PCR involved 60 Vbeta and 13 Jbeta primers. Authors' methods: As a later analysis found, there were 80 million or so unique TCR beta chains, of which roughly 11 million were shared. Some clones are missing from TCRdb's copy, which holds only in-frame ones; the method was immunoSEQ multiplex PCR. From that table come the V and J calls and clone size; the DNA was used to work out D and trimming. The sample comprises more than 85,000 clones, roughly 15% of which are singletons, and approximately 0.8% rests with the top ten. With regard to this clone: As yet, its antigen is unknown.

The CDR3 loop spans 13 amino acids. From germline, CDR1 is MNHEY and CDR2 SVGAGI. The ends were cut back, 6 bases at V and 3 bases at J, with 11 bases in the middle. Study observations and caveats: Later work associated fewer than 20,000 TCR beta sequences with HLA alleles at 0.05 false discovery rate.

The chain is built from TRBV6-5 and TRBJ1-1; weak D call: TRBD1 (5 bases). The TCR was taken from a female donor in good health and CMV-seronegative. The source material was PBMCs. The CDR3 loop reads CASREPGDTEAFF. CDR3 bases: TGTGCCAGCAGAGAGCCGGGGGACACTGAAGCTTTCTTT.